A selection of T cell receptor beta chains follows, all from one sample in a study of cytomegalovirus exposure and HLA in healthy donors. Measured with immunoSEQ multiplex PCR; TCRdb has only the in-frame clones, and not every one. The sample carries 140,000 to 150,000 clones, 75% recorded once. The sequenced material came from PBMCs. The receptor source for this set is a man aged 30 to 39 in good health and CMV-seronegative. CDR3s include the opening cysteine and the closing phenylalanine or tryptophan. The D gene is left open where the match is weak. Clone size is shown for a subset of rows, as once, few, many or a class of expanded clone.

cdr3_aa cdr3_nt clone_size d_call j_call v_call
CAWTSGQGKTQYF TGTGCCTGGACTTCGGGACAGGGAAAGACCCAGTACTTC few TRBD1 TRBJ2-5 TRBV30
CASSSQLAGYYNEQFF TGTGCCAGCAGCTCCCAACTAGCGGGATACTACAATGAGCAGTTCTTC - TRBD2 TRBJ2-1 TRBV5-6
CASSPGQGSYGYTF TGCGCCAGCAGTCCGGGACAGGGGAGCTATGGCTACACCTTC - TRBD1 TRBJ1-2 TRBV5-1
CASSLFGVGEQYF TGTGCCAGCAGTTTATTCGGGGTAGGCGAGCAGTACTTC - - TRBJ2-7 TRBV28
CASSTLLAGGDNEQFF TGCGCCAGCAGCACCCTACTAGCGGGAGGGGACAATGAGCAGTTCTTC few TRBD2 TRBJ2-1 TRBV5-1
CAWGTYNEQFF TGTGCCTGGGGCACCTACAATGAGCAGTTCTTC once - TRBJ2-1 TRBV30
CASSPQRTADGNTIYF TGTGCCAGCTCACCACAGCGGACAGCAGATGGAAACACCATATATTTT few - TRBJ1-3 TRBV18
CASSYEEETEAFF TGTGCCAGCAGTTACGAAGAGGAGACTGAAGCTTTCTTT few - TRBJ1-1 TRBV6-5
CASSATGGRNTEAFF TGCGCCAGCAGCGCTACAGGGGGACGGAACACTGAAGCTTTCTTT - TRBD1 TRBJ1-1 TRBV5-1
CASSLDRAAGSYEQYF TGTGCCAGCAGCTTAGATAGGGCAGCAGGGTCCTACGAGCAGTACTTC - - TRBJ2-7 TRBV11-2
CASSLDRVTDTQYF TGCGCCAGCAGCTTGGACAGGGTCACAGATACGCAGTATTTT once - TRBJ2-3 TRBV5-1
CASSPTGRLAFF TGTGCCAGCAGTCCGACAGGGAGATTAGCTTTCTTT - TRBD1 TRBJ1-1 TRBV11-2
CASSQATYTGELFF TGCGCCAGCAGCCAAGCGACATACACCGGGGAGCTGTTTTTT - - TRBJ2-2 TRBV4-1
CASSPSFPVYGYTF TGTGCCAGCAGCCCAAGCTTTCCGGTCTATGGCTACACCTTC - - TRBJ1-2 TRBV7-9
CASSGGSGANGLTF TGCGCCAGCAGCGGTGGCTCTGGGGCCAACGGCCTGACTTTC - - TRBJ2-6 TRBV5-1
CASSLEIARNEQFF TGTGCCAGCAGTTTAGAAATAGCGCGCAATGAGCAGTTCTTC once - TRBJ2-1 TRBV28
CASVPGLSGTGELFF TGTGCCAGCGTCCCGGGACTCTCGGGCACCGGGGAGCTGTTTTTT - - TRBJ2-2 TRBV2
CASSWTGADTQYF TGTGCCAGCAGCTGGACAGGGGCAGATACGCAGTATTTT - TRBD1 TRBJ2-3 TRBV11-3
CASSVGTGESTEAFF TGCGCCAGCAGCGTTGGGACAGGGGAGTCCACTGAAGCTTTCTTT - TRBD1 TRBJ1-1 TRBV5-1
CSSSSLSGGGPETQYF TGTTCCAGCAGCTCACTTAGCGGGGGGGGCCCGGAGACCCAGTACTTC - TRBD2 TRBJ2-5 TRBV7-9
CASSPSVGTQYF TGTGCCAGCAGCCCGAGTGTTGGGACCCAGTACTTC few - TRBJ2-5 TRBV7-6
CASSFLTGVDTQYF TGTGCCAGCAGCTTTTTGACCGGAGTAGATACGCAGTATTTT - - TRBJ2-3 TRBV5-5
CASSGPSGVQETQYF TGTGCCAGCAGTGGGCCTAGCGGGGTCCAAGAGACCCAGTACTTC - TRBD2 TRBJ2-5 TRBV2
CASSFDVAGPSTDTQYF TGTGCCAGCAGCTTCGATGTAGCGGGCCCTAGCACAGATACGCAGTATTTT - TRBD2 TRBJ2-3 TRBV11-2
CASSLFGVGRAGMNTEAFF TGTGCCAGCAGTTTATTCGGTGTAGGGAGGGCTGGGATGAACACTGAAGCTTTCTTT - - TRBJ1-1 TRBV27
CASSASRAASSYEQYF TGTGCCAGCAGTGCGAGCAGGGCGGCCAGCTCCTACGAGCAGTACTTC - - TRBJ2-7 TRBV2
CASSPPGQGNEKLFF TGTGCCAGTAGTCCTCCGGGACAGGGAAATGAAAAACTGTTTTTT - TRBD1 TRBJ1-4 TRBV19
CASSPGKQGAGQPQHF TGTGCCAGCTCACCAGGGAAACAGGGGGCAGGACAGCCCCAGCATTTT - TRBD1 TRBJ1-5 TRBV18
CASGGETQYF TGTGCCTCGGGGGGGGAGACCCAGTACTTC - TRBD2 TRBJ2-5 TRBV7-7
CASTLGAGSDYGYTF TGCGCCAGCACCTTGGGGGCAGGGTCAGACTATGGCTACACCTTC - - TRBJ1-2 TRBV5-1
CASSEQGERGYTF TGCGCCAGCAGTGAGCAGGGGGAACGAGGCTACACCTTC - TRBD1 TRBJ1-2 TRBV10-2
CASRAGGGDTQYF TGTGCCAGTCGAGCGGGCGGGGGCGATACGCAGTATTTT - - TRBJ2-3 TRBV19
CASSLSRTANTEAFF TGTGCCAGCAGTTTATCCCGGACAGCGAACACTGAAGCTTTCTTT - - TRBJ1-1 TRBV27
CAGQGGISGNTIYF TGTGCCGGTCAGGGAGGGATCTCTGGAAACACCATATATTTT - - TRBJ1-3 TRBV10-3
CASSLGPAGGTYEQYF TGTGCCAGCAGCTTAGGACCAGCAGGGGGCACCTACGAGCAGTACTTC - TRBD1 TRBJ2-7 TRBV11-2
CASSDRDRGSHQPQHF TGTGCCAGCAGTGACCGGGACAGGGGTTCTCATCAGCCCCAGCATTTT - TRBD1 TRBJ1-5 TRBV6-1
CASSRLAGGTDTQYF TGCGCCAGCAGTAGACTAGCGGGAGGGACAGATACGCAGTATTTT - TRBD2 TRBJ2-3 TRBV10-1
CASSLRGVSTDTQYF TGTGCCAGCAGTCTAAGAGGAGTAAGCACAGATACGCAGTATTTT - - TRBJ2-3 TRBV27
CASKFYSPLHF TGCGCCAGCAAATTCTATTCACCCCTCCACTTT once - TRBJ1-6 TRBV10-1
CSVGTSGIYNEQFF TGCAGCGTAGGGACTAGCGGGATCTACAATGAGCAGTTCTTC - TRBD2 TRBJ2-1 TRBV29-1
CASSLSGDRTQYF TGTGCCAGCAGCTTATCAGGGGACCGGACCCAGTACTTC once - TRBJ2-5 TRBV11-3
CASSYGSGGTYEQYF TGTGCCAGCAGTTACGGGTCAGGGGGGACGTACGAGCAGTACTTC - - TRBJ2-7 TRBV6-5
CASSRPGGDEQYF TGCGCCAGCAGCCGACCGGGAGGTGACGAGCAGTACTTC - TRBD2 TRBJ2-7 TRBV4-1
CASRRGPRGGNSPLHF TGTGCCAGCAGACGGGGGCCCCGGGGGGGTAATTCACCCCTCCACTTT - - TRBJ1-6 TRBV6-6
CASSRTSYYGYTF TGTGCCAGCAGCAGGACATCTTACTATGGCTACACCTTC - - TRBJ1-2 TRBV6-5
CASRVARDEQFF TGTGCCAGCAGGGTAGCCCGGGATGAGCAGTTCTTC - - TRBJ2-1 TRBV6-1
CASAPGTGTGYGYTF TGTGCCAGTGCCCCCGGGACAGGGACGGGGTATGGCTACACCTTC - TRBD1 TRBJ1-2 TRBV19
CASSPVGREYDTEAFF TGTGCCAGCAGCCCAGTGGGCAGAGAGTACGACACTGAAGCTTTCTTT few - TRBJ1-1 TRBV7-9
CASSQKLTDTQYF TGCGCCAGCAGCCAGAAACTCACAGATACGCAGTATTTT - - TRBJ2-3 TRBV4-1
CASSLEGFTEAFF TGTGCCAGCAGCTTGGAGGGGTTCACTGAAGCTTTCTTT - - TRBJ1-1 TRBV5-4